This passage covers 9 T cell receptor beta chains from one sample sequenced in a study of shared clonotypes between healthy human individuals. Selected positively for CCR7 and CD45RO-negative, naive CD8 cells excluded terminally differentiated effector memory CD45RA+ cells. Sequencing used immunoSEQ multiplex PCR; TCRdb keeps in-frame clones, though not all of them. The table records 2 million to 2.5 million clones, roughly 91% of them present only once. The specimen was naive CD8+ T cells from PBMCs. The origin of the receptors is a young man in good health. Some clones in this sample may be carry-over from other donors' samples.

V usage is TRBV11-2 and J usage is TRBJ2-1, with TRBD2 matching over 13 bases. Losses at the gene ends were 3 bases for V and 5 bases for J; bases not matched to a gene: 13. The CDR3 runs 19 residues. Germline lookup yields CDR1 SGHAT and CDR2 FQNNGV. The CDR3 sequence is CASSLPYRTSGSNDNEQFF. The CDR3 nucleotides read TGTGCCAGCAGCTTGCCATATCGGACTAGCGGGAGTAATGACAATGAGCAGTTCTTC.

The chain carries TRBV2 and TRBJ2-1; no reliable D call. Trimming took off 3 bases at V and 2 bases at J, with 8 bases between the two ends. The CDR3 is made up of 14 amino acids. Per germline, CDR1 SNHLY and CDR2 FYNNEI. The CDR3 region is CASSDMHPYNEQFF. The CDR3 DNA reads as TGTGCCAGCAGTGACATGCACCCCTACAATGAGCAGTTCTTC.

The chain employs TRBV10-1 and TRBJ2-2; TRBD1 agrees at 7 bases. Germline CDR1 WNHNN, CDR2 SYGVQD (reference sequence). V dropped 6 bases and J dropped 0; count of bases not matched to a gene: 4. This CDR3 contains 15 residues. CDR3 sequence (DNA): TGCGCCAGCAGACCCGGGACAGCGAACACCGGGGAGCTGTTTTTT. Translating gives CASRPGTANTGELFF.

Notes on this clone: The junction differs from germline at one of its ends, possibly a read error. The V call is TRBV5-6, the J call TRBJ2-7; TRBD1 matches at 8 bases. Germline CDR1 SGHDT, CDR2 YYEEEE. The CDR3 runs 13 residues. The CDR3: CASSLGTGGSRHF. CDR3 DNA: TGTGCCAGCAGCTTAGGGACAGGAGGTTCTCGGCACTTC. The full variable domain, rest sourced from reference TRBV5-6 and TRBJ2-7, is DAGVTQSPTHLIKTRGQQVTLRCSPKSGHDTVSWYQQALGQGPQFIFQYYEEEERQRGNFPDRFSGHQFPNYSSELNVNALLLGDSALYLCASSLGTGGSRHFGPGTRLTVT.

The V call is TRBV12-5, the J call TRBJ2-7; 7 nucleotides match TRBD2. The CDR3 is 16 residues long. In germline, CDR1 is LGHNT, CDR2 FRNRAP. Trimming at V came to 2 bases and at J to 3 bases, leaving 10 bases not matched to a gene. Here the CDR3 DNA reads TGTGCTAGTGGTTTGTCCACGGGGGAGGGCTTCTACGAGCAGTACTTC. It specifies CASGLSTGEGFYEQYF.

This clone was detected only once. The chain is built from TRBV14 and TRBJ2-7; tentative D call: TRBD1 (6 bases). This CDR3 contains 13 residues. Germline assignment: CDR1 SGHDN and CDR2 FVKESK. Trimming took off 5 bases at V and 3 bases at J, with 11 bases between the two ends. CDR3 sequence (DNA): TGTGCCAGCAGCAGCCGGGACATCTACGAGCAGTACTTC. Its translation is CASSSRDIYEQYF.

Comment on this clone: This CDR3 is also generated by other DNA sequences in the sample. This chain links TRBV5-1 with TRBJ2-7; no clear D. Germline V gives CDR1 SGHRS, CDR2 YFSETQ. The CDR3 length is 13 residues. The V gene lost 0 bases and the J gene lost 3 bases, with 7 bases spanning the gap. CDR3 DNA sequence: TGCGCCAGCAGCTTGGGCTCCTTCTACGAGCAGTACTTC. It codes for CASSLGSFYEQYF.

The genes are TRBV28 and TRBJ2-7; D is unresolved. There are 14 residues in the CDR3. Germline V gene sequence: CDR1 MDHEN, CDR2 SYDVKM. V was cut by 5 bases and J by 2 bases, with 13 bases left in between. In nucleotides, the CDR3 is TGTGCCAGCAGTCCGTTACCTTTCACCTACGAGCAGTACTTC. Protein: CASSPLPFTYEQYF.

On this clone itself: Other nucleotide sequences from this sample produce the same CDR3. This chain joins TRBV6-5 and TRBJ2-7; D is possibly TRBD2 (5 bases). CDR1 MNHEY and CDR2 SVGAGI come from the germline V gene. The CDR3 consists of 13 residues. V dropped 0 bases and J dropped 4 bases, with 7 bases sitting between them. The DNA of the CDR3 is TGTGCCAGCAGTTACTCAGAGGGTTACGAGCAGTACTTC. Its translation is CASSYSEGYEQYF.